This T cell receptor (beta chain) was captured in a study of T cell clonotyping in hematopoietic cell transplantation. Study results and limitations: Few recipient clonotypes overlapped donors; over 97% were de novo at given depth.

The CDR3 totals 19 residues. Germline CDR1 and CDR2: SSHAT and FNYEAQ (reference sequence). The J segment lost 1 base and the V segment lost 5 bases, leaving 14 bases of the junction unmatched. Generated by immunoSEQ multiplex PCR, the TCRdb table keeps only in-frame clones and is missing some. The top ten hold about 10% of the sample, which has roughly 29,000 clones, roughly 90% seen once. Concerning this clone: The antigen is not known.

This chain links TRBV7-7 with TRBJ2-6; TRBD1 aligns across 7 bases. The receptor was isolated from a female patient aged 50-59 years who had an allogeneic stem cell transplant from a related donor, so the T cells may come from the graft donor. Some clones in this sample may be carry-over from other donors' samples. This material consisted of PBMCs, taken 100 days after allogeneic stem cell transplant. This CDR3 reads CASSPKYGQAPSGANVLTF. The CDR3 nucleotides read TGTGCCAGCAGCCCTAAGTACGGACAGGCGCCGTCTGGGGCCAACGTCCTGACTTTC.